This is a list of T cell receptor beta chains from one sample in a study of blood T cells in healthy people across ages. TCRdb re-analysed the 5' RACE reads in MiXCR, keeping a single row per CDR3 protein. This sample carries about 1.6 million distinct CDR3 sequences, 30% to 40% of them seen once, and the ten largest clones take around 10%. Sequenced sample: blood. The receptor source for this set is a woman aged 30 to 39 in good health. Both conserved end residues are part of each CDR3. A D gene is named only where the DNA matches it firmly. Part of the rows lack a size; the others show once, few, many or a class for expanded clones.

cdr3_aa cdr3_nt d_call j_call v_call clone_size
CASSLAGTGTDNEQFF TGTGCCAGCAGCTTAGCCGGGACAGGGACCGACAATGAGCAGTTCTTC TRBD1 TRBJ2-1 TRBV7-8 few
CASSPSRGGERFF TGTGCCAGCAGTCCCTCGCGTGGTGGGGAGCGGTTTTTT . TRBJ2-2 TRBV27 .
CASSRKDSGNEKLFF TGTGCCAGCAGCCGGAAGGACAGCGGTAATGAAAAACTGTTTTTT . TRBJ1-4 TRBV5-6 .
CASTPTSGGRHEQFF TGTGCCAGCACCCCGACTAGCGGGGGGAGACATGAGCAGTTCTTC TRBD2 TRBJ2-1 TRBV13 .
CASSPGTKETQYF TGTGCCAGCAGCCCCGGGACCAAAGAGACCCAGTACTTC . TRBJ2-5 TRBV12-3/TRBV12-4 many
CASSPLGSGQETQYF TGCGCCAGCAGCCCCCTGGGTAGCGGCCAAGAGACCCAGTACTTC . TRBJ2-5 TRBV4-1 few
CASSYLDRGSAYEQYF TGTGCCAGCAGCTATCTGGACAGGGGTAGTGCCTACGAGCAGTACTTC TRBD1 TRBJ2-7 TRBV6-6 .
CAISGTENRPQHF TGTGCCATCAGTGGGACAGAAAATCGGCCCCAGCATTTT . TRBJ1-5 TRBV10-3 .
CASTAWGGLGYEQFF TGTGCCAGCACCGCGTGGGGGGGTTTGGGATATGAGCAGTTCTTC TRBD2 TRBJ2-1 TRBV6-5 .
CASSPSRVAAEQYF TGCGCCAGCAGCCCCTCACGGGTGGCGGCCGAGCAGTACTTC . TRBJ2-7 TRBV5-1 .
CASSLGEGINGYTF TGTGCCAGCAGCTTAGGCGAAGGGATCAATGGCTACACCTTC . TRBJ1-2 TRBV13 few
CASNPSGTSTDTQYF TGTGCCAGCAACCCGAGCGGGACCAGCACAGATACGCAGTATTTT TRBD2 TRBJ2-3 TRBV2 .
CASSHRFDRAPGRYTF TGTGCCAGCAGTCATCGCTTCGACAGGGCTCCGGGCCGCTACACCTTC TRBD1 TRBJ1-2 TRBV12-3/TRBV12-4 .
CASSQTGTFSSGNTIYF TGTGCCAGCAGCCAGACGGGGACCTTTTCCTCTGGAAACACCATATATTTT . TRBJ1-3 TRBV7-6 .
CASSPRVQQTDTQYF TGCGCCAGCAGCCCCCGGGTACAGCAGACAGATACGCAGTATTTT . TRBJ2-3 TRBV5-1 few
CASSPVDTYYEQYF TGCGCCAGCAGCCCCGTCGACACTTACTACGAGCAGTACTTC . TRBJ2-7 TRBV4-1 few
CATSRDRVNGRRTDTQYF TGTGCCACCAGCAGAGATCGCGTGAATGGTCGACGCACAGATACGCAGTATTTT . TRBJ2-3 TRBV15 .
CASPPTSGRAEMSYNEQFF TGTGCCAGCCCACCTACTAGCGGGAGGGCCGAAATGTCCTACAATGAGCAGTTCTTC TRBD2 TRBJ2-1 TRBV28 .
CASSQVVNTEAFF TGTGCCAGCAGTCAAGTCGTGAACACTGAAGCTTTCTTT . TRBJ1-1 TRBV4-1 many
CASRLGHSTEAFF TGTGCCAGCAGACTTGGACACTCCACTGAAGCTTTCTTT . TRBJ1-1 TRBV6-5 .
CASSLSSLTTENIQYF TGTGCCAGCAGTTTGAGCAGCTTAACAACCGAAAACATTCAGTACTTC . TRBJ2-4 TRBV12-3/TRBV12-4 .
CASSVGPGGTEAFF TGTGCCAGCAGCGTTGGACCGGGGGGCACTGAAGCTTTCTTT . TRBJ1-1 TRBV9 .
CSARGDLFLHEQFF TGCAGTGCTAGGGGGGACTTGTTTCTCCATGAGCAGTTCTTC . TRBJ2-1 TRBV20-1 .
CSASERGETQYF TGCAGTGCTAGCGAGCGTGGAGAGACCCAGTACTTC . TRBJ2-5 TRBV20-1 once
CATSDGTVTYNEQFF TGTGCCACCAGTGATGGGACAGTCACCTACAATGAGCAGTTCTTC TRBD1 TRBJ2-1 TRBV24-1 .
CSARATPTGELFF TGCAGCGCCCGGGCCACCCCAACCGGGGAGCTGTTTTTT . TRBJ2-2 TRBV29-1 .
CASSQDRSYYNEQFF TGTGCCAGCAGCCAGGACAGGAGCTACTACAATGAGCAGTTCTTC TRBD1 TRBJ2-1 TRBV14 .
CASSRLAGVSIEQFF TGTGCCAGCAGCAGGCTAGCGGGAGTGTCCATAGAGCAGTTCTTC TRBD2 TRBJ2-1 TRBV9 .
CSARNGQGVEDTQYF TGCAGTGCTAGGAATGGGCAGGGAGTGGAGGATACGCAGTATTTT . TRBJ2-3 TRBV20-1 .
CASSPGPSRGLAGGEQYF TGTGCCAGCTCACCAGGCCCCTCCCGGGGACTAGCGGGAGGCGAGCAGTACTTC TRBD2 TRBJ2-7 TRBV18 once
CASSQQDRDTEAFF TGTGCCAGCAGTCAACAGGACAGGGACACTGAAGCTTTCTTT TRBD1 TRBJ1-1 TRBV13 .
CASSLSINSGANVLTF TGTGCCAGCAGTTTAAGCATTAACTCTGGGGCCAACGTCCTGACTTTC . TRBJ2-6 TRBV28 few
CSARDLVGGEKLFF TGCAGTGCTAGAGACCTAGTAGGGGGCGAAAAACTGTTTTTT TRBD1 TRBJ1-4 TRBV20-1 many
CASSEYAYEQYF TGTGCCAGCAGTGAATACGCCTACGAGCAGTACTTC . TRBJ2-7 TRBV25-1 few
CASSRGLAAYTDTQYF TGTGCCAGCAGCAGAGGACTAGCGGCCTACACAGATACGCAGTATTTT TRBD2 TRBJ2-3 TRBV7-6 many
CASSPSRDSNEQFF TGTGCCAGCTCACCTAGCAGAGATAGCAATGAGCAGTTCTTC . TRBJ2-1 TRBV18 .
CSARGTPDYGYTF TGCAGTGCTAGGGGGACACCCGACTATGGCTACACCTTC . TRBJ1-2 TRBV20-1 few
CAWGTAFSYEQYF TGTGCCTGGGGGACAGCCTTCTCCTACGAGCAGTACTTC TRBD1 TRBJ2-7 TRBV30 few
CASGTVFPYEQYF TGTGCCAGCGGGACAGTATTCCCCTACGAGCAGTACTTC TRBD1 TRBJ2-7 TRBV27 .
CASSYLPGELAVGPGTDTQYF TGTGCCAGCAGTTATCTCCCCGGTGAGCTAGCGGTAGGTCCCGGCACAGATACGCAGTATTTT TRBD2 TRBJ2-3 TRBV6-5 .
CASSLGRQGVLSTF TGCGCCAGCAGCTTGGGGCGACAGGGGGTCCTATCCACCTTC TRBD1 TRBJ1-2 TRBV5-1 few
CASSEGAEAFF TGTGCCAGCAGTGAGGGCGCTGAAGCTTTCTTT . TRBJ1-1 TRBV28 many
CASSRGQIAGANVLTF TGTGCCAGCAGCCGGGGACAGATCGCTGGGGCCAACGTCCTGACTTTC TRBD1 TRBJ2-6 TRBV13 .
CASSQEGAVSSYNEQFF TGCGCCAGCAGCCAAGAGGGGGCAGTTAGCTCCTACAATGAGCAGTTCTTC . TRBJ2-1 TRBV4-1 .
CSALSTGLDGAQYF TGCAGTGCTCTATCGACAGGCCTCGATGGGGCCCAGTACTTC . TRBJ2-5 TRBV20-1 .
CASSQDPQGASYGYTF TGTGCCAGCAGCCAAGATCCCCAGGGGGCCAGCTATGGCTACACCTTC TRBD1 TRBJ1-2 TRBV4-2 many
CASSQVRPFQETQYF TGTGCCAGCAGCCAAGTCAGGCCGTTTCAAGAGACCCAGTACTTC . TRBJ2-5 TRBV4-2 few
CANKPKGGASGSYGEQYF TGTGCCAACAAACCCAAGGGAGGTGCTAGCGGGAGTTACGGCGAGCAGTACTTC TRBD2 TRBJ2-7 TRBV27 few
CASSADSIYGYTF TGTGCCAGCAGTGCCGACAGCATCTACGGCTACACCTTC . TRBJ1-2 TRBV2 .
CASSYNRGNEQFF TGTGCCAGCAGTTACAACAGGGGTAATGAGCAGTTCTTC TRBD1 TRBJ2-1 TRBV6-6 few
CASSEEGAAKNIQYF TGTGCCAGCAGTGAGGAGGGAGCGGCCAAAAACATTCAGTACTTC . TRBJ2-4 TRBV2 .
CASSDSTKGAYEQYF TGTGCCAGCAGTGATTCTACAAAGGGGGCCTACGAGCAGTACTTC . TRBJ2-7 TRBV6-1 few
CSVDTGTGGEKLFF TGCAGCGTTGATACCGGTACAGGGGGGGAAAAACTGTTTTTT TRBD1 TRBJ1-4 TRBV29-1 .
CASSVDGTGLSDEQFF TGTGCCAGCAGCGTAGATGGGACAGGTCTTTCGGATGAGCAGTTCTTC TRBD1 TRBJ2-1 TRBV9 .
CASSLIGPILSYEQYF TGTGCCAGCAGTTTAATCGGGCCTATACTATCCTACGAGCAGTACTTC . TRBJ2-7 TRBV27 .
CASSPSGPAKGETQYF TGTGCCAGCAGCCCATCGGGACCAGCGAAGGGAGAGACCCAGTACTTC . TRBJ2-5 TRBV3-1 few
CASSLPGLAVTPSYNEQFF TGTGCCAGCAGCTTACCGGGACTAGCGGTCACACCTTCCTACAATGAGCAGTTCTTC TRBD2 TRBJ2-1 TRBV7-9 few